The T cell receptor beta chain under discussion was sequenced for a study of T cell responses to AZD1222 COVID-19 vaccine. Findings and caveats of the study: Spike-specific TCR repertoires showed rising breadth and depth after two AZD1222 doses.

The length of the CDR3 is 15 residues. Germline V gene sequence: CDR1 SGHTA, CDR2 FQGNSA. Trimming removed 5 bases at V and 6 bases at J, with 17 bases between. As to this clone: As yet, its antigen is unknown.

Assay: immunoSEQ multiplex PCR; the TCRdb copy retains only in-frame clones and omits some. Of 90,000 to 95,000 clones detected, around 84% appear once; the ten largest clones hold roughly 10%. The genes are TRBV7-2 and TRBJ2-4; a weak D match, TRBD1 (6 bases). The receptor was isolated from an adult in good health. The material sequenced was peripheral blood, taken on day 0 of AZD1222 vaccination. The CDR3 is CASSPQQGGRNIQYF. CDR3 bases: TGTGCCAGCAGCCCGCAACAGGGCGGAAGAAACATTCAGTACTTC. Supplemented by reference TRBV7-2 and TRBJ2-4, the full variable domain reads GAGVSQSPSNKVTEKGKDVELRCDPISGHTALYWYRQSLGQGLEFLIYFQGNSAPDKSGLPSDRFSAERTGGSVSTLTIQRTQQEDSAVYLCASSPQQGGRNIQYFGAGTRLSVL.